These T cell receptor beta chains were read from a single sample in a study of blood T cell repertoires in COVID-19. Profiled with immunoSEQ multiplex PCR; TCRdb holds only in-frame clones, not every one. The sample shows about 130,000 clones, 65% to 90% of them seen only once. The sequencing input was peripheral blood. The receptors come from a woman aged 55-70 years with active or convalescent COVID-19. Both conserved end residues are part of each CDR3. The order of the fields is V gene, J gene, D gene, clone size, CDR3 protein, CDR3 DNA. D genes are given only for firm matches. Size is omitted from some rows. Given values are once, few, many or a class for expanded clones.

TRBV15	TRBJ1-6	NA	once	CASGGPSSYNSPLHF	TGTGCCTCCGGGGGGCCGAGCTCCTATAATTCACCCCTCCACTTT
TRBV27	TRBJ1-4	NA	once	CASSWGKNEKLFF	TGTGCCAGCAGTTGGGGCAAGAATGAAAAACTGTTTTTT
TRBV28	TRBJ2-5	TRBD2	NA	CASSSIYGLAGVETQYF	TGTGCCAGCAGTTCGATCTACGGACTAGCGGGAGTAGAGACCCAGTACTTC
TRBV19	TRBJ1-1	NA	once	CASTGRTEAFF	TGTGCCAGTACAGGCCGCACTGAAGCTTTCTTT
TRBV7-2	TRBJ1-1	TRBD1	once	CASSLRTGMTNTEAFF	TGTGCCAGCAGTTTAAGGACAGGGATGACGAACACTGAAGCTTTCTTT
TRBV5-6	TRBJ1-5	TRBD1	NA	CASSLGQGTQPQHF	TGTGCCAGCAGCTTGGGACAGGGCACTCAGCCCCAGCATTTT
TRBV24-1	TRBJ1-2	TRBD1	NA	CATSDAGTGGIYGYTF	TGTGCCACCAGTGATGCCGGGACAGGGGGGATCTATGGCTACACCTTC
TRBV5-4	TRBJ2-7	NA	few	CASSLSGYEQYF	TGTGCCAGCAGCTTGTCGGGGTACGAGCAGTACTTC
TRBV6-1	TRBJ1-4	NA	NA	CASSDSATNEKLFF	TGTGCCAGCAGTGACAGCGCAACTAATGAAAAACTGTTTTTT
TRBV28	TRBJ1-2	NA	NA	CASSLRAGSRGYTF	TGTGCCAGCAGTTTAAGGGCAGGGTCCCGTGGCTACACCTTC
TRBV7-2	TRBJ1-6	NA	few	CASSPSGSSPLHF	TGTGCCAGCTCCCCATCAGGCAGTTCACCCCTCCACTTT
TRBV6-5	TRBJ2-3	NA	NA	CASGSGEGTDTQYF	TGTGCCAGCGGCAGCGGTGAAGGCACAGATACGCAGTATTTT
TRBV28	TRBJ1-3	NA	NA	CASSSAGMLGNTIYF	TGTGCCAGCAGTTCGGCCGGGATGCTTGGAAACACCATATATTTT
TRBV6-5	TRBJ2-7	NA	NA	CASTGQQSSYEQYF	TGTGCCAGCACTGGACAGCAGAGCTCCTACGAGCAGTACTTC
TRBV28	TRBJ1-1	TRBD1	NA	CASSFGGQGGTEAFF	TGTGCCAGCAGTTTCGGTGGACAGGGCGGCACTGAAGCTTTCTTT